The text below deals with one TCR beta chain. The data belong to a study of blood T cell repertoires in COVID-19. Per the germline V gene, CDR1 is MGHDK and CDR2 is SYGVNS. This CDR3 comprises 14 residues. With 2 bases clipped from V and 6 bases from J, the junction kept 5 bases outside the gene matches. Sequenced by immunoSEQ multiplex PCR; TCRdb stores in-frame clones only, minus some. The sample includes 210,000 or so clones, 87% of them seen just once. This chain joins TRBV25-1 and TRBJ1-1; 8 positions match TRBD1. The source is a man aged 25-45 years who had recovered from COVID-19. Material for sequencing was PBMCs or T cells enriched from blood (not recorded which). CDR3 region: CASSEEQGGAEAFF. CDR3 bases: TGTGCCAGCAGTGAAGAACAGGGGGGAGCTGAAGCTTTCTTT. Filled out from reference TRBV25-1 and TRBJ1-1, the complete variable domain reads EADIYQTPRYLVIGTGKKITLECSQTMGHDKMYWYQQDPGMELHLIHYSYGVNSTEKGDLSSESTVSRIRTEHFPLTLESARPSHTSQYLCASSEEQGGAEAFFGQGTRLTVV.